The 8 T cell receptor beta chains presented below share a single source sample, sequenced in a study of T cell changes during pregnancy in multiple sclerosis. Repertoires were generated with immunoSEQ multiplex PCR, while TCRdb's copy carries only in-frame clones and drops some. The sample contains roughly 75,000 clones, around 92% of which appear only once. The sample consisted of peripheral blood, taken in the third trimester of pregnancy. These receptors came from a female donor in good health, enrolled as a control in a pregnancy study.

This sequence joins TRBV5-6 and TRBJ1-4, with D possibly being TRBD1 (6 bases). The V gene's germline CDR1 is SGHDT and CDR2 YYEEEE. The CDR3 runs 15 residues. Trimming cost V 0 bases and J 8 bases, with 14 bases left between them. In DNA form, the CDR3 reads TGTGCCAGCAGCTTGGACAGGGTCCGTGGGGAAAAACTGTTTTTT. Protein product: CASSLDRVRGEKLFF.

The gene calls are TRBV5-1 and TRBJ2-3; tentatively, D is TRBD2 (6 bases). The V end was cut by 4 bases, the J end by 1 base, with 19 bases between. The CDR3 spans 17 residues. CDR1 is SGHRS, CDR2 YFSETQ, per germline. As DNA, the CDR3 is TGCGCCAGCAGCGGTGGAGGGGCCTCTTCCCGCACAGATACGCAGTATTTT. Protein: CASSGGGASSRTDTQYF.

The chain joins TRBV19 to TRBJ1-5, with TRBD1 as a possible D gene (6 bases). The CDR3 sequence is 15 residues long. Germline V lookup: CDR1 LNHDA, CDR2 SQIVND (reference sequence). The germline V and J ends were trimmed by 5 bases and 2 bases, with 13 bases remaining between them. The CDR3 DNA reads as TGTGCCAGTAGTCGCGGGGGCGATCGCAATCAGCCCCAGCATTTT. This codes for CASSRGGDRNQPQHF.

This clone was detected once. V and J are TRBV10-3 and TRBJ1-5, with TRBD1 matching over 9 bases. CDR1 and CDR2 from the germline V gene are ENHRY and SYGVKD. The ends lost 5 bases at V and 4 bases at J; junction bases unmatched: 6. The CDR3 runs to 15 residues. The CDR3 loop reads CAISPTGGSNQPQHF. The CDR3 bases are TGTGCCATCAGTCCGACAGGGGGGAGTAATCAGCCCCAGCATTTT.

The CDR3 is CASSPQDYQETQYF. As DNA, the CDR3 is TGCGCCAGCAGCCCTCAAGACTACCAAGAGACCCAGTACTTC. The chain joins TRBV5-1 to TRBJ2-5; D remains unclear. Trimming took 4 bases from V and 0 from J, leaving 10 bases between them. Germline V gene sequence: CDR1 SGHRS, CDR2 YFSETQ. The CDR3 is 14 residues long.

This rearrangement joins TRBV30 to TRBJ2-1, with D possibly matching TRBD2 (6 bases). The CDR3 is 11 residues long. The germline CDR1 and CDR2 sequences are GTSNPN and SVGIG (reference sequence). The V end was cut by 1 base, the J end by 10 bases, with 8 bases between. Here the CDR3 reads CAWSAAGEQFF. DNA of the CDR3: TGTGCCTGGAGTGCGGCGGGGGAGCAGTTCTTC.

V is TRBV6-6 and J is TRBJ1-1; D ambiguous. The CDR3 loop spans 15 amino acids. Germline-derived CDR1 and CDR2 are MNHNY and SVGAGI (reference sequence). V was shortened by 0 bases and J by 7 bases, with 15 bases between the two germline ends. The CDR3 loop is CASSYSLGGYNEAFF. The DNA for the CDR3 is TGTGCCAGCAGTTACTCCCTAGGAGGGTACAATGAAGCTTTCTTT.

The chain links TRBV7-9 to TRBJ2-1; 10 nucleotides match TRBD2. The germline V gene has CDR1 SEHNR and CDR2 FQNEAQ (reference sequence). Trimming removed 2 bases from V and 7 bases from J; junction bases left unmatched: 5. The CDR3 has 15 residues. CDR3: CASSLMSGRVNEQFF. The CDR3 region has the DNA TGTGCCAGCAGCTTAATGAGCGGGAGGGTAAATGAGCAGTTCTTC.